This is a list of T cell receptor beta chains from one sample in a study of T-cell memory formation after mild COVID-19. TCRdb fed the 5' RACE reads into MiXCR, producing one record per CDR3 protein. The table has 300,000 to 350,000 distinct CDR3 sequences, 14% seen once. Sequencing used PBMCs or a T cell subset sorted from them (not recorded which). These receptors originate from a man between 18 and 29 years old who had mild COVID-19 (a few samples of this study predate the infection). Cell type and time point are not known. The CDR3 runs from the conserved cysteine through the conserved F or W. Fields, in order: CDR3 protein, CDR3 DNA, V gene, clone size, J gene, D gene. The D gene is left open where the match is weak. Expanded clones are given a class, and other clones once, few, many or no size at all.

CASTQAGQETQYF | TGTGCCAGCACCCAAGCGGGCCAAGAGACCCAGTACTTC | TRBV6-5 | NA | TRBJ2-5 | NA
CASSLGTGINQPQHF | TGTGCCAGCAGCTTAGGGACAGGGATTAATCAGCCCCAGCATTTT | TRBV7-2 | NA | TRBJ1-5 | TRBD1
CASSRDQGNTEAFF | TGTGCCAGCTCACGGGATCAGGGGAACACTGAAGCTTTCTTT | TRBV18 | NA | TRBJ1-1 | NA
CSARGIGEQYF | TGCAGTGCTAGAGGGATCGGCGAGCAGTACTTC | TRBV20-1 | NA | TRBJ2-7 | NA
CASSLALYSGNTIYF | TGTGCCAGCAGCTTAGCGCTATACTCTGGAAACACCATATATTTT | TRBV7-2 | NA | TRBJ1-3 | NA
CASSLGPGQGGNQPQHF | TGTGCCAGCAGCTTAGGCCCGGGACAGGGTGGCAATCAGCCCCAGCATTTT | TRBV7-9 | NA | TRBJ1-5 | TRBD1
CASSGGSGTTYNSPLHF | TGTGCCAGCAGCGGGGGATCAGGGACCACCTATAATTCACCCCTCCACTTT | TRBV7-8 | few | TRBJ1-6 | NA
CASSRGEAGELFF | TGTGCCAGCAGTCGGGGGGAGGCCGGGGAGCTGTTTTTT | TRBV27 | NA | TRBJ2-2 | TRBD2
CASSPGQGVGELFF | TGTGCCAGCAGCCCGGGACAGGGGGTCGGGGAGCTGTTTTTT | TRBV7-9 | NA | TRBJ2-2 | TRBD1
CASSSLDYTDTQYF | TGTGCCAGCAGCTCCCTGGACTACACAGATACGCAGTATTTT | TRBV12-3/TRBV12-4 | many | TRBJ2-3 | NA
CASSLRRSLNTGELFF | TGTGCCAGCAGCTTAAGGAGGAGCCTGAACACCGGGGAGCTGTTTTTT | TRBV7-2 | NA | TRBJ2-2 | NA
CASSRTRTSGGAWRGQLETQYF | TGTGCCAGCAGTCGGACCCGGACTAGCGGGGGGGCATGGAGAGGACAGTTGGAGACCCAGTACTTC | TRBV12-3/TRBV12-4 | NA | TRBJ2-5 | TRBD2
CASSPSVADILKNIQYF | TGCGCCAGCAGCCCCTCTGTAGCGGATATTCTCAAAAACATTCAGTACTTC | TRBV4-3 | few | TRBJ2-4 | NA
CASSSERLTGNSYNEQFF | TGTGCCAGCAGCTCAGAAAGATTGACAGGGAACTCCTACAATGAGCAGTTCTTC | TRBV7-9 | many | TRBJ2-1 | TRBD1
CASTQWSSYNSPLHF | TGTGCCAGCACCCAATGGAGCTCCTATAATTCACCCCTCCACTTT | TRBV6-5 | NA | TRBJ1-6 | NA
CASSLQGTKETQYF | TGTGCCAGCAGTTTACAGGGGACGAAAGAGACCCAGTACTTC | TRBV6-5 | NA | TRBJ2-5 | TRBD1
CASTRQGIANEKLFF | TGCGCCAGCACCAGACAGGGGATCGCTAATGAAAAACTGTTTTTT | TRBV10-2 | NA | TRBJ1-4 | TRBD1
CSVEIWGYGYTF | TGCAGCGTTGAAATTTGGGGGTATGGCTACACCTTC | TRBV29-1 | NA | TRBJ1-2 | NA
CASSEGPRDGELFF | TGCGCCAGCAGCGAGGGACCCCGGGACGGGGAGCTGTTTTTT | TRBV5-1 | many | TRBJ2-2 | NA
CASSDRVYTEAFF | TGTGCCAGCAGTGACAGGGTCTACACTGAAGCTTTCTTT | TRBV6-1 | NA | TRBJ1-1 | NA
CASSYGGLETDTQYF | TGTGCCAGCAGTTACGGGGGACTAGAAACAGATACGCAGTATTTT | TRBV6-2/TRBV6-3 | NA | TRBJ2-3 | TRBD2
CSVVGQGLNTQYF | TGCAGCGTTGTCGGACAGGGGTTGAATACGCAGTATTTT | TRBV29-1 | NA | TRBJ2-3 | TRBD1
CASSLPTAGYRTQYF | TGTGCCAGCAGTTTGCCCACCGCAGGGTATCGCACGCAGTATTTT | TRBV28 | few | TRBJ2-3 | NA
CSARAETQYF | TGCAGTGCTAGAGCGGAGACCCAGTACTTC | TRBV20-1 | many | TRBJ2-5 | NA
CASSTGGTGRLYEQYF | TGTGCCAGCAGTACCGGCGGGACAGGGAGACTTTACGAGCAGTACTTC | TRBV6-6 | NA | TRBJ2-7 | TRBD1
CASSPGLAGPAAGELFF | TGTGCCAGCAGTCCGGGACTAGCGGGGCCTGCGGCCGGGGAGCTGTTTTTT | TRBV12-3/TRBV12-4 | NA | TRBJ2-2 | TRBD2
CASRPTGNPAQTQYF | TGTGCCAGCAGACCGACAGGGAACCCCGCCCAGACGCAGTATTTT | TRBV7-3 | few | TRBJ2-3 | TRBD1
CSASRPGVGQYF | TGCAGTGCTAGCCGCCCAGGGGTAGGGCAGTACTTC | TRBV20-1 | NA | TRBJ2-7 | NA
CASSLPGSMGETQYF | TGCGCCAGCAGCTTGCCAGGGAGTATGGGGGAGACCCAGTACTTC | TRBV5-1 | many | TRBJ2-5 | NA
CASSAGLARYTDTQYF | TGTGCCAGCAGCGCCGGACTAGCGCGCTACACAGATACGCAGTATTTT | TRBV7-3 | NA | TRBJ2-3 | TRBD2
CASSQNRGETQYF | TGTGCCAGCAGCCAAAACAGGGGAGAGACCCAGTACTTC | TRBV3-1 | many | TRBJ2-5 | TRBD1
CASSPGAGGNGETQYF | TGTGCCAGCAGTCCGGGGGCGGGGGGAAACGGAGAGACCCAGTACTTC | TRBV27 | many | TRBJ2-5 | TRBD2
CASSSGRSDHNEQFF | TGTGCCAGCAGCTCAGGAAGAAGTGACCACAATGAGCAGTTCTTC | TRBV7-6 | many | TRBJ2-1 | NA
CASSPQGGAPGNTIYF | TGTGCCAGCAGCCCTCAGGGGGGGGCGCCTGGAAACACCATATATTTT | TRBV7-2 | NA | TRBJ1-3 | TRBD1
CASSSTLGQGYEKLFF | TGCGCCAGCAGTTCAACGTTGGGACAGGGATATGAAAAACTGTTTTTT | TRBV5-1 | few | TRBJ1-4 | TRBD1
CASSLNRGQPQHF | TGTGCCAGCAGTTTAAACAGGGGCCAGCCCCAGCATTTT | TRBV5-4 | many | TRBJ1-5 | TRBD1
CASRGIGNQPQHF | TGTGCCAGCAGGGGGATCGGCAATCAGCCCCAGCATTTT | TRBV7-8 | NA | TRBJ1-5 | NA
CASSLGPGSTDTQYF | TGTGCCAGCAGCTTAGGTCCCGGAAGCACAGATACGCAGTATTTT | TRBV7-2 | NA | TRBJ2-3 | NA
CASSFVHNQPQHF | TGTGCCAGCAGTTTCGTCCACAATCAGCCCCAGCATTTT | TRBV12-3/TRBV12-4 | few | TRBJ1-5 | NA
CSASGSPDTQYF | TGCAGTGCTAGTGGGTCTCCAGATACGCAGTATTTT | TRBV20-1 | few | TRBJ2-3 | NA
CASSYPGSYEQYF | TGTGCCAGCAGTTACCCGGGTAGTTACGAGCAGTACTTC | TRBV6-6 | few | TRBJ2-7 | NA
CASSLPTAGTTPVSDTQYF | TGTGCCAGCAGTCTACCCACCGCCGGGACTACTCCTGTTTCGGATACGCAGTATTTT | TRBV6-2/TRBV6-3 | few | TRBJ2-3 | TRBD2
CASSFFRGAEQYF | TGTGCCAGCAGTTTTTTCCGGGGGGCCGAGCAGTACTTC | TRBV12-3/TRBV12-4 | few | TRBJ2-7 | NA
CASSSHPYEQYF | TGTGCCAGCAGTTCCCACCCCTACGAGCAGTACTTC | TRBV7-2 | NA | TRBJ2-7 | NA
CASSLATRSTDTQYF | TGCGCCAGCAGCTTGGCCACACGAAGCACAGATACGCAGTATTTT | TRBV5-1 | many | TRBJ2-3 | NA
CASSLASGGQYGYTF | TGTGCCAGCAGCTTAGCTTCCGGGGGGCAATATGGCTACACCTTC | TRBV7-2 | few | TRBJ1-2 | NA
CASSLEDRGDTQYF | TGCGCCAGCAGCTTGGAGGACAGGGGGGATACGCAGTATTTT | TRBV5-1 | NA | TRBJ2-3 | TRBD1
CASSRKRGGRDTQYF | TGTGCCAGCAGCCGGAAGCGGGGGGGCCGGGATACGCAGTATTTT | TRBV7-2 | many | TRBJ2-3 | TRBD2
CATRSGLGQGLRCQPQHF | TGTGCCACCAGATCAGGTTTGGGACAGGGACTTCGGTGTCAGCCCCAGCATTTT | TRBV24-1 | NA | TRBJ1-5 | TRBD1
CSAREPRTDTQYF | TGCAGTGCTAGGGAACCCCGCACAGATACGCAGTATTTT | TRBV20-1 | NA | TRBJ2-3 | NA
CASTVHSYNEQFF | TGTGCCAGCACAGTCCACTCCTACAATGAGCAGTTCTTC | TRBV6-2/TRBV6-3 | few | TRBJ2-1 | NA
CASSSQFNYGYTF | TGTGCCAGCAGTTCCCAGTTCAACTATGGCTACACCTTC | TRBV7-2 | few | TRBJ1-2 | NA
CASSLTDRLSEQYF | TGTGCCAGCAGCTTAACGGACAGGCTAAGCGAGCAGTACTTC | TRBV7-8 | few | TRBJ2-7 | TRBD1
CASSPQVSSTEAFF | TGCGCCAGCAGCCCACAGGTCAGTAGCACTGAAGCTTTCTTT | TRBV5-1 | few | TRBJ1-1 | NA
CASRVQGAWTGELFF | TGTGCCAGCAGGGTACAGGGGGCATGGACCGGGGAGCTGTTTTTT | TRBV2 | few | TRBJ2-2 | TRBD1
CASSFLATEETQYF | TGTGCCAGCAGTTTCCTTGCGACAGAAGAGACCCAGTACTTC | TRBV12-3/TRBV12-4 | NA | TRBJ2-5 | NA
CASSRTGGGNQPQHF | TGTGCCAGTAGTCGGACAGGGGGAGGCAATCAGCCCCAGCATTTT | TRBV19 | many | TRBJ1-5 | TRBD1
CASSVAGGELFF | TGTGCCAGCAGCGTAGCGGGGGGAGAGCTGTTTTTT | TRBV9 | many | TRBJ2-2 | TRBD2
CASSRLQGTDTQYF | TGCGCCAGCAGCCGGTTACAGGGCACAGATACGCAGTATTTT | TRBV4-1 | NA | TRBJ2-3 | NA